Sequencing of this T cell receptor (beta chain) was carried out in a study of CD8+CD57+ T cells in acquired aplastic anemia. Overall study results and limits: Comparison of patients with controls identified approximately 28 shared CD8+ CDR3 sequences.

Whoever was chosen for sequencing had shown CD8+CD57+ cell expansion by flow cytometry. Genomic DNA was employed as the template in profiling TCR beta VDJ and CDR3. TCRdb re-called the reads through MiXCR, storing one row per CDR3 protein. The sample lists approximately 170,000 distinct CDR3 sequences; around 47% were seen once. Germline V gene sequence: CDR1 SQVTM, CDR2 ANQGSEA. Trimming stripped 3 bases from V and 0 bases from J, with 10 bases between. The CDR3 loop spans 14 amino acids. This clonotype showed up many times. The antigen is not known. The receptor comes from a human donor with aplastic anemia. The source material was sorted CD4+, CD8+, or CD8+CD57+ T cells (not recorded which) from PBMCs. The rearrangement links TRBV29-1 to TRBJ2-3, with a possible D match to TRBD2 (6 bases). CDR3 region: CSVDVRESTDTQYF. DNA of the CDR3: TGCAGCGTTGATGTCCGGGAGAGCACAGATACGCAGTATTTT.